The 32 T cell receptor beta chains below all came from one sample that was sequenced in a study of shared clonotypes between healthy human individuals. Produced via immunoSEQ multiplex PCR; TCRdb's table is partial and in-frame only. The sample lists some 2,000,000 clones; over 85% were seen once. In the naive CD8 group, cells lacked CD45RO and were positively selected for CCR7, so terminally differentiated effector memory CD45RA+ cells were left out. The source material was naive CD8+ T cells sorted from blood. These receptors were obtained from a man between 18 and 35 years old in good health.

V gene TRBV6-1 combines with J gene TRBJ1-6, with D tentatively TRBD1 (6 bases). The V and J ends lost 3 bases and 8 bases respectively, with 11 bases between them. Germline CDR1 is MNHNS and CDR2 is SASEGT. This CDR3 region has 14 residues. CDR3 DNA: TGTGCCAGCAGTGATCCGGACAGTTATTCACCCCTCCACTTT. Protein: CASSDPDSYSPLHF.

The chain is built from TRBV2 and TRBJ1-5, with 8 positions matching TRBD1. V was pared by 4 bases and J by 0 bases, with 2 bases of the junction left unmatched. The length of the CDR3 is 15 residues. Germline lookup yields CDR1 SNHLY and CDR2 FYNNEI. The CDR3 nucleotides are TGTGCCAGCAGTGCGACAGGGGCTAGCAATCAGCCCCAGCATTTT. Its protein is CASSATGASNQPQHF.

This CDR3 reads CASSFSGSGNTIYF. The CDR3 DNA follows: TGTGCCAGCAGCTTCTCAGGCTCTGGAAACACCATATATTTT. The rearrangement uses TRBV13 and TRBJ1-3; D is undetermined. The germline V gene encodes CDR1 PRHDT and CDR2 FYEKMQ (reference sequence). The germline V and J ends were trimmed by 3 bases and 0 bases, with 6 bases remaining between them. The CDR3 loop spans 14 amino acids.

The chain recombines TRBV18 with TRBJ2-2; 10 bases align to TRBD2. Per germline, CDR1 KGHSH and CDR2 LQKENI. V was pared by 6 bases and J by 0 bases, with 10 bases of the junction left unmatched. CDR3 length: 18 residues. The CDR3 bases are TGTGCCAGCTCCCCCTTAAATAGCGGGAGGTCGAACACCGGGGAGCTGTTTTTT. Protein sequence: CASSPLNSGRSNTGELFF.

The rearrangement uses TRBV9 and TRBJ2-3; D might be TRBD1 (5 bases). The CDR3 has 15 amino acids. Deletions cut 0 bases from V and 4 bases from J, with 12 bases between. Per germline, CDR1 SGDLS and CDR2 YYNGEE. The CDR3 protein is CASSVADRGSDTQYF. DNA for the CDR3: TGTGCCAGCAGCGTAGCTGATAGGGGTTCAGATACGCAGTATTTT.

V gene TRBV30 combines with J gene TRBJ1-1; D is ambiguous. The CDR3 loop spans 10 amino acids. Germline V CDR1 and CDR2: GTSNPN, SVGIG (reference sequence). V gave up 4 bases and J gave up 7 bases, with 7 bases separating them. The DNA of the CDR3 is TGTGCCTGGATGGACGGTGAAGCTTTCTTT. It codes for CAWMDGEAFF.

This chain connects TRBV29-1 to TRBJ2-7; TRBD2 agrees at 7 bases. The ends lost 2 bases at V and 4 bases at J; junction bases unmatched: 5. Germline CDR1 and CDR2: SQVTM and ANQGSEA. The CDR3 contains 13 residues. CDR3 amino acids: CSVEWRESYEQYF. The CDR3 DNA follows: TGCAGCGTTGAATGGCGGGAGAGTTACGAGCAGTACTTC.

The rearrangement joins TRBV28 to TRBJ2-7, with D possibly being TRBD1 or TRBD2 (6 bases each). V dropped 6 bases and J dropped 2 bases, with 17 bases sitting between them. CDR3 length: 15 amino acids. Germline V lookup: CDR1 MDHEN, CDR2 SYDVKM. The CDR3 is CASSPLFGGPYEQYF. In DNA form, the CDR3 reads TGTGCCAGCAGCCCCCTTTTTGGGGGGCCCTACGAGCAGTACTTC.

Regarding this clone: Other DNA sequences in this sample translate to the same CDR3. The CDR3 bases are TGTGCCAGCAGTTACAGGGGGAGATACGAGCAGTACTTC. It translates to CASSYRGRYEQYF. The chain links TRBV27 to TRBJ2-7, with 8 bases identical to TRBD1. Trimming at V came to 4 bases and at J to 4 bases, leaving 3 bases not matched to a gene. There are 13 residues in the CDR3. Germline V gene sequence: CDR1 MNHEY, CDR2 SMNVEV (reference sequence).

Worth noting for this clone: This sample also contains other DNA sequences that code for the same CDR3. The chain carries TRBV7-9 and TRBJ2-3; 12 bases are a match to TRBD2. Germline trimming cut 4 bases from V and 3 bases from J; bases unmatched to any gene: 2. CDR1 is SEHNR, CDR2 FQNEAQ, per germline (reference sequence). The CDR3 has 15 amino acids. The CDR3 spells CASSSGLAGTDTQYF. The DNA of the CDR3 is TGTGCCAGCAGCTCAGGACTAGCGGGGACAGATACGCAGTATTTT.

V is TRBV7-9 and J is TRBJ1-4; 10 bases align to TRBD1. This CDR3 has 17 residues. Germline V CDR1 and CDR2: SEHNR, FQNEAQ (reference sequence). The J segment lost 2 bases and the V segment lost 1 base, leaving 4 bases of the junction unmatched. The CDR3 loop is CASSLETGGITNEKLFF. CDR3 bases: TGTGCCAGCAGCTTAGAGACAGGGGGCATCACTAATGAAAAACTGTTTTTT.

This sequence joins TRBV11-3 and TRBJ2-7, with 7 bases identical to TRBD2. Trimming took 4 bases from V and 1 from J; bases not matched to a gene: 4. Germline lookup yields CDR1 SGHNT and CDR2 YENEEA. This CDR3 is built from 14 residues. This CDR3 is CASSSTSDSYEQYF. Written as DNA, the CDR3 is TGTGCCAGCAGCTCTACTAGCGATTCCTACGAGCAGTACTTC.

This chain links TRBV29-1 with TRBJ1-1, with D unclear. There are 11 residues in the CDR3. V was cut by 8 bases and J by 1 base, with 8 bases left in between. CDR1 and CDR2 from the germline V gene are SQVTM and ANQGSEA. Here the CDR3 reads CSISRNTEAFF. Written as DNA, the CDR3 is TGCAGCATCTCAAGGAACACTGAAGCTTTCTTT.

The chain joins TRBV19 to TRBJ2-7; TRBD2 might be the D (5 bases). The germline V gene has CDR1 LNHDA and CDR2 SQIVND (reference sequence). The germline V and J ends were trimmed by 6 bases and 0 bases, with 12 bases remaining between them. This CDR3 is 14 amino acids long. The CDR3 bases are TGTGCCAGTAGCGCCGGGGTTTACTCCTACGAGCAGTACTTC. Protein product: CASSAGVYSYEQYF.

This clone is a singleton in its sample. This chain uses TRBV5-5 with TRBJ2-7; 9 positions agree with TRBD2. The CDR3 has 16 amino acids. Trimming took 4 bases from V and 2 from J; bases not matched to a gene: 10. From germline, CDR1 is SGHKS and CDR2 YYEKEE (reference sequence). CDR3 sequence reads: CASSPRPSGEAYEQYF. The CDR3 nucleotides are TGTGCCAGCAGCCCGCGGCCTAGCGGGGAAGCCTACGAGCAGTACTTC.

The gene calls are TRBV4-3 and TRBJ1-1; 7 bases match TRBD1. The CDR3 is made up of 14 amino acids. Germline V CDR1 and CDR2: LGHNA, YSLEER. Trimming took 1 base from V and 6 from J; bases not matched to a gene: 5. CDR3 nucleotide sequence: TGCGCCAGCAGCCAAGTACAGGGGACACCTGAAGCTTTCTTT. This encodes CASSQVQGTPEAFF.

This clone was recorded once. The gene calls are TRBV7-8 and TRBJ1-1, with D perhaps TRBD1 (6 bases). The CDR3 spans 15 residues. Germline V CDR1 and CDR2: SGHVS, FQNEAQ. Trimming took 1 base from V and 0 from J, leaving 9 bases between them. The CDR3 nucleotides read TGTGCCAGCAGCTTAGGGGGGCTCATGAACACTGAAGCTTTCTTT. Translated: CASSLGGLMNTEAFF.

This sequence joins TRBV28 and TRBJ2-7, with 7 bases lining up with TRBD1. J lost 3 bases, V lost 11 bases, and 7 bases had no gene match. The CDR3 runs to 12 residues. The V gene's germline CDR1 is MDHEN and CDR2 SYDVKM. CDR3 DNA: TGTGCCTGCACGGCAGGGGGCTACGAGCAGTACTTC. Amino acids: CACTAGGYEQYF. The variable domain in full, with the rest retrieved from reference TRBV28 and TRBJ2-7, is DVKVTQSSRYLVKRTGEKVFLECVQDMDHENMFWYRQDPGLGLRLIYFSYDVKMKEKGDIPEGYSVSREKKERFSLILESASTNQTSMYLCACTAGGYEQYFGPGTRLTVT.

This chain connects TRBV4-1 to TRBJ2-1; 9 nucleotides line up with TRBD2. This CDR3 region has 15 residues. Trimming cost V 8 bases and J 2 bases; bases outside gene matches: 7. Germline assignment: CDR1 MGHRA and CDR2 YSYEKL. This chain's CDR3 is CASGVSGSPYNEQFF. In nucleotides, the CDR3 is TGCGCCAGCGGGGTTAGCGGGAGCCCCTACAATGAGCAGTTCTTC.

The CDR3: CASSWTDQETQYF. In DNA form, the CDR3 reads TGTGCCAGCAGTTGGACAGACCAAGAGACCCAGTACTTC. This rearrangement joins TRBV28 to TRBJ2-5, with D possibly TRBD1 on 6 matching bases. The CDR3 runs to 13 residues. V lost 4 bases, J lost 0 bases, and 6 bases lay in between. CDR1 is MDHEN and CDR2 is SYDVKM in the germline V gene.

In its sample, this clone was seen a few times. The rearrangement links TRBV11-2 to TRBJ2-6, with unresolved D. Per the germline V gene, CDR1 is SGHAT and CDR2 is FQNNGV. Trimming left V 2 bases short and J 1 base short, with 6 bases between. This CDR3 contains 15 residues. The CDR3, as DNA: TGTGCCAGCAGCTTATTCGGGTCTGGGGCCAACGTCCTGACTTTC. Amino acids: CASSLFGSGANVLTF.

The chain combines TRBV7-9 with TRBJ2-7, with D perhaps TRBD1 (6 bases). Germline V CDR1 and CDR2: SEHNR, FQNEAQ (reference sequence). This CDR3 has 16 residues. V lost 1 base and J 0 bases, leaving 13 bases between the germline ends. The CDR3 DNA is TGTGCCAGCAGCTTAGACCTGGGGGCAGACTCCTACGAGCAGTACTTC. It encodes CASSLDLGADSYEQYF.

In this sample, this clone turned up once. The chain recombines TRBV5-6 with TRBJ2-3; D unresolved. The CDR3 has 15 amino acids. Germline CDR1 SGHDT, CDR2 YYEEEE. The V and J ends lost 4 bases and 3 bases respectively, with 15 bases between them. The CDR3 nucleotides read TGTGCCAGCAGCGAGGCGACTTCGTGGACAGATACGCAGTATTTT. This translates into CASSEATSWTDTQYF.

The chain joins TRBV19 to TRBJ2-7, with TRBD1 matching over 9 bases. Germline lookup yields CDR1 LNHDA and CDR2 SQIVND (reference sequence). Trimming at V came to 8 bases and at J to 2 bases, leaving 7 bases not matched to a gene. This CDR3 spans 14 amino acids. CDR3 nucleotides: TGTGCCAGTCTTCCCGGGACAGGGACCTACGAGCAGTACTTC. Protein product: CASLPGTGTYEQYF.

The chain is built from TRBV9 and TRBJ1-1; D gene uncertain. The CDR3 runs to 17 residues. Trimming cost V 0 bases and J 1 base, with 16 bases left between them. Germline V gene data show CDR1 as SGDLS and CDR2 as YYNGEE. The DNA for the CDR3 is TGTGCCAGCAGCGTAGAAGGGATTCCCCGGACGAACACTGAAGCTTTCTTT. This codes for CASSVEGIPRTNTEAFF.

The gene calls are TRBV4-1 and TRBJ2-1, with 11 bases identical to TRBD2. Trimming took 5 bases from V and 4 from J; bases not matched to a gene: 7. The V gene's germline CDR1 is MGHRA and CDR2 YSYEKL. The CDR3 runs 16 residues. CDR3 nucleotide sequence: TGCGCCAGCAGCTTCCGACTAGCGGGGATATACAATGAGCAGTTCTTC. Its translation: CASSFRLAGIYNEQFF.

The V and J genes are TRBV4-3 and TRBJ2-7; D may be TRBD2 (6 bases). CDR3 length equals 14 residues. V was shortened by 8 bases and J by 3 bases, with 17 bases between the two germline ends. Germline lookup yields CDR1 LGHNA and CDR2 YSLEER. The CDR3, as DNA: TGCGCCAGCGCACCAAGTTTGGAGGGCTACGAGCAGTACTTC. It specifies CASAPSLEGYEQYF.

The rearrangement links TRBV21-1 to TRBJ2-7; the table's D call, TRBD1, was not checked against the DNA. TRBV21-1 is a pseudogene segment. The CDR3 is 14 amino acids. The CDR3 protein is CASPPGGENGEQYF. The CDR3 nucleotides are TGTGCCAGCCCTCCAGGGGGCGAAAATGGCGAGCAGTACTTC.

This chain's CDR3 is CASSLFGTSGYNEQFF. The CDR3 region has the DNA TGTGCCAGCAGCTTATTTGGGACTAGCGGTTACAATGAGCAGTTCTTC. This chain links TRBV7-8 with TRBJ2-1, with 11 bases that match TRBD2. With V trimmed by 2 bases and J by 4 bases, 4 bases remained unmatched. The CDR3 is made up of 16 amino acids. From germline, CDR1 is SGHVS and CDR2 FQNEAQ.

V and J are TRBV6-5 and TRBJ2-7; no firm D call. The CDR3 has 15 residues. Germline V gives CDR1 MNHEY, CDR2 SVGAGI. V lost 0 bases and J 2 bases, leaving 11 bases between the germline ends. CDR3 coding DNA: TGTGCCAGCAGTTACTCGAAGGGCCCGACCTACGAGCAGTACTTC. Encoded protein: CASSYSKGPTYEQYF.

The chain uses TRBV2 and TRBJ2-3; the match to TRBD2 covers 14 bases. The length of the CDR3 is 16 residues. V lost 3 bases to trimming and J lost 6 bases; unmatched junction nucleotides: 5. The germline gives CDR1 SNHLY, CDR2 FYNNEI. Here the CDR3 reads CASSEGLAGDFDTQYF. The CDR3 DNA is TGTGCCAGCAGTGAGGGACTAGCGGGAGACTTTGATACGCAGTATTTT.

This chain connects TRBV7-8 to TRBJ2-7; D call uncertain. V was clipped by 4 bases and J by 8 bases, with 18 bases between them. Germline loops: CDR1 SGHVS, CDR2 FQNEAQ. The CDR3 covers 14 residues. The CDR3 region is CASSSYDTRSKQYF. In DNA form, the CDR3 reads TGTGCCAGCAGCTCATATGACACGAGGAGCAAGCAGTACTTC. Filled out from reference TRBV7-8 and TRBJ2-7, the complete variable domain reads GAGVSQSPRYKVAKRGQDVALRCDPISGHVSLFWYQQALGQGPEFLTYFQNEAQLDKSGLPSDRFFAERPEGSVSTLKIQRTQQEDSAVYLCASSSYDTRSKQYFGPGTRLTVT.